This entry concerns a single T cell receptor (beta chain). The CDR3 totals 17 residues. The V gene's germline CDR1 is KGHSH and CDR2 LQKENI. Deletions cut 3 bases from V and 0 bases from J, with 14 bases between. This specimen comes from a study of T cells in narcolepsy. The assay was immunoSEQ multiplex PCR, and TCRdb's table has in-frame clones only and misses some. The data contain just under 30,000 clones, around 87% of them seen just once; the ten biggest clones take up about 0.88%. The sequence came from a human donor in good health. Specimen: memory (CD45RA-) CD4+ T cells from blood. The gene calls are TRBV18 and TRBJ1-4, with a tentative D call TRBD1 (5 bases). Written as DNA, the CDR3 is TGTGCCAGCTCACCTTCACCCTCAGGGACAACTAATGAAAAACTGTTTTTT. This translates into CASSPSPSGTTNEKLFF.